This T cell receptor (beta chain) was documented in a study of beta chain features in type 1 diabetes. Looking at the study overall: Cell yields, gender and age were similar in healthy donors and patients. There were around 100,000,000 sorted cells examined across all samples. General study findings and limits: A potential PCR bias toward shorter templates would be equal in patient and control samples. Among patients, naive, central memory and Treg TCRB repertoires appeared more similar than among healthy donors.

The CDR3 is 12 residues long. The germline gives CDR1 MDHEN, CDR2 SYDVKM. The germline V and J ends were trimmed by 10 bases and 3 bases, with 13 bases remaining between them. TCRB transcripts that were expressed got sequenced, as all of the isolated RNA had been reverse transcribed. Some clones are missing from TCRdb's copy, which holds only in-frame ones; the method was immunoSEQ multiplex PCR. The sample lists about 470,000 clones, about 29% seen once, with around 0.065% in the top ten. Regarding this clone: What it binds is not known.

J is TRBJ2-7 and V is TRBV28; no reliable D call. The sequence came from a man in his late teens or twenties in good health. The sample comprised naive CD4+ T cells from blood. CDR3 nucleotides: TGTGCCACCAAAGGACGGATCTACGAGCAGTACTTC. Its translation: CATKGRIYEQYF.